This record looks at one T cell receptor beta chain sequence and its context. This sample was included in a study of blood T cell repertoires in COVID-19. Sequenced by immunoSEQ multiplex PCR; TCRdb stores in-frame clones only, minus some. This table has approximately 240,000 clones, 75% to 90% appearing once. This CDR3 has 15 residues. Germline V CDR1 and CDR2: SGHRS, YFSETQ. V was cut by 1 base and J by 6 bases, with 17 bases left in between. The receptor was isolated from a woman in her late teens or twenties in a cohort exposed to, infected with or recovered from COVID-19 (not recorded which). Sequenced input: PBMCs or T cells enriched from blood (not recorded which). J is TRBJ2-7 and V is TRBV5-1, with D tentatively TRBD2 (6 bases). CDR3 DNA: TGCGCCAGCAGCTTGCCCGGGGGTGGGAGTTCCGAGCAGTACTTC. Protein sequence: CASSLPGGGSSEQYF.